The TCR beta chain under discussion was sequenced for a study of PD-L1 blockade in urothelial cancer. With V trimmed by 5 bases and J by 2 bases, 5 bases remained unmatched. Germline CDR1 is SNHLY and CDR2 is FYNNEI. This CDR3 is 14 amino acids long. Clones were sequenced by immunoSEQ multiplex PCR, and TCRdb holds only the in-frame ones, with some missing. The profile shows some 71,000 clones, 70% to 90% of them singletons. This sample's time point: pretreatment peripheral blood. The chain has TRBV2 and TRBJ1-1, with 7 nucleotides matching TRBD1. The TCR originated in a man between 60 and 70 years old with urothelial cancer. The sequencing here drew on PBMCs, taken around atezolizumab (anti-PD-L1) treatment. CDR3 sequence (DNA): TGTGCCAGCAGTCGGGACAGCTTTAACACTGAAGCTTTCTTT. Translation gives CASSRDSFNTEAFF.